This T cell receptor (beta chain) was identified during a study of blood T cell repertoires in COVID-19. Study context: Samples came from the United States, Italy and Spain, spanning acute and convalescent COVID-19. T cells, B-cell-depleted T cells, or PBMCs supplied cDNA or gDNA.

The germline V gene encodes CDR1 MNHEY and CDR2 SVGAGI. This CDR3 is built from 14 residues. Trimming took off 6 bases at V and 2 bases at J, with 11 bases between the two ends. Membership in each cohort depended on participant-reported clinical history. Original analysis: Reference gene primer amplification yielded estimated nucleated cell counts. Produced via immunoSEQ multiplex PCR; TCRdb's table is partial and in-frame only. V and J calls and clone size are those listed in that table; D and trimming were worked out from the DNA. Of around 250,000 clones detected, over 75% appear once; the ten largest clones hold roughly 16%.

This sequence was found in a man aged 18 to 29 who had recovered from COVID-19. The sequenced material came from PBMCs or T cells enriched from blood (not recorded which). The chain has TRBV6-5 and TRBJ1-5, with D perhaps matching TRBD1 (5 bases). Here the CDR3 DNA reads TGTGCCAGCAGCGAGTGGGGGGGCAATCAGCCCCAGCATTTT. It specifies CASSEWGGNQPQHF.